The 26 T cell receptor beta chains below all came from one sample that was sequenced in a study of blood T cell repertoires in COVID-19 (dated by TCRdb to 2020 to 2022). The library was prepared using the immunoSEQ multiplex PCR assay. In its TCRdb copy, this immuneACCESS table keeps in-frame sequences only and misses some clones. Where compared with another copy, unresolved V genes explain less than half of these, and the others have no known cause. The sample table contains 250,000 to 300,000 clones; only one count was recorded for just under 90% of them. The top ten clones comprise 1.9% of the sample. The specimen was PBMCs or T cells enriched from blood (not recorded which). The receptors stem from a woman aged 55-70 years who had recovered from COVID-19.

The rearrangement links TRBV27 to TRBJ2-5, with 9 bases identical to TRBD2. V dropped 5 bases and J dropped 5; count of bases not matched to a gene: 6. Looked up from germline, CDR1 is MNHEY and CDR2 is SMNVEV (reference sequence). The CDR3 sequence is 14 residues long. The CDR3 sequence is CASSLAGFAETQYF. CDR3 coding DNA: TGTGCCAGCAGTCTAGCGGGATTCGCGGAGACCCAGTACTTC.

The chain employs TRBV2 and TRBJ2-5, with TRBD1 matching over 8 bases. CDR3 size: 15 residues. The junction had 7 bases not matched to a gene; V was cut back by 5 bases and J by 2 bases. Germline V lookup: CDR1 SNHLY, CDR2 FYNNEI. The CDR3: CASSSDRGRQETQYF. The CDR3, as DNA: TGTGCCAGCAGTAGCGACAGGGGACGTCAAGAGACCCAGTACTTC. The whole variable domain, remainder taken from reference TRBV2 and TRBJ2-5, is EPEVTQTPSHQVTQMGQEVILRCVPISNHLYFYWYRQILGQKVEFLVSFYNNEISEKSEIFDDQFSVERPDGSNFTLKIRSTKLEDSAMYFCASSSDRGRQETQYFGPGTRLLVL.

The chain uses TRBV18 and TRBJ1-2, with 7 bases identical to TRBD1. The length of the CDR3 is 15 residues. Trimming cost V 0 bases and J 7 bases; bases outside gene matches: 8. The V gene's germline CDR1 is KGHSH and CDR2 LQKENI. The CDR3 coding sequence is TGTGCCAGCTCACCACCGAGGACAGGAGTAGGTGGCTACACCTTC. This codes for CASSPPRTGVGGYTF.

The chain carries TRBV30 and TRBJ2-7; TRBD1 is a possible D gene (6 bases). CDR1 is GTSNPN and CDR2 is SVGIG in the germline V gene (reference sequence). The V end lost 2 bases, the J end lost 1 base, and 15 bases lay between the germline ends. CDR3 length: 15 residues. CDR3 bases: TGTGCCTGGAGTCAGGGGTCTGCCGTTTCCTACGAGCAGTACTTC. Amino acid sequence: CAWSQGSAVSYEQYF.

The chain is built from TRBV6-5 and TRBJ1-2; no reliable D call. The germline V gene encodes CDR1 MNHEY and CDR2 SVGAGI. CDR3 length: 13 amino acids. V was pared by 4 bases and J by 8 bases, with 14 bases between. The CDR3 DNA is TGTGCCAGCAGTTCGACACCCACAAGGGGCTACACCTTC. It yields the protein CASSSTPTRGYTF.

V usage is TRBV5-6 and J usage is TRBJ2-7, with D maybe TRBD1 (6 bases). This CDR3 has 15 residues. Germline CDR1 reads SGHDT; CDR2 reads YYEEEE. V was pared by 5 bases and J by 5 bases, with 20 bases between. The DNA for the CDR3 is TGTGCCAGCAGTTATTACGCAGGGGCTGGGAACGAGCAGTACTTC. Its protein is CASSYYAGAGNEQYF.

V usage is TRBV19 and J usage is TRBJ1-3; 8 bases agree with TRBD1. CDR1 and CDR2 from the germline V gene are LNHDA and SQIVND (reference sequence). V gave up 7 bases and J gave up 0 bases; unmatched junction bases: 5. This CDR3 has 15 amino acids. This CDR3 reads CASKDRGRSGNTIYF. CDR3 nucleotides: TGTGCCAGTAAAGACAGGGGCCGCTCTGGAAACACCATATATTTT. The full variable domain, its missing parts supplied by reference TRBV19 and TRBJ1-3, is DGGITQSPKYLFRKEGQNVTLSCEQNLNHDAMYWYRQDPGQGLRLIYYSQIVNDFQKGDIAEGYSVSREKKESFPLTVTSAQKNPTAFYLCASKDRGRSGNTIYFGEGSWLTVV.

This clone has a single count. V usage is TRBV7-2 and J usage is TRBJ1-1; D not certain. The CDR3 is made up of 14 amino acids. With 2 bases removed from V and 1 base from J, the gap between germline ends came to 8 bases. Germline values: CDR1 SGHTA, CDR2 FQGNSA. CDR3 DNA sequence: TGTGCCAGCAGCTTACGGGAGAGGAACACTGAAGCTTTCTTT. Translated, it gives CASSLRERNTEAFF.

Here the CDR3 DNA reads TGTGCCAGCAGCCAGCAGAATCAGCCCCAGCATTTT. As protein: CASSQQNQPQHF. The chain is built from TRBV4-2 and TRBJ1-5; D gene ambiguous. This CDR3 contains 12 residues. Germline-derived CDR1 and CDR2 are LGHNA and YNFKEQ. The ends were cut back, 3 bases at V and 4 bases at J, with 4 bases in the middle.

This chain connects TRBV19 to TRBJ2-1; 7 bases map to TRBD2. The CDR3 consists of 14 residues. With 3 bases clipped from V and 6 bases from J, the junction kept 5 bases outside the gene matches. Germline V CDR1 and CDR2: LNHDA, SQIVND (reference sequence). CDR3 sequence (DNA): TGTGCCAGTAGTATGGTAGGACTAGTCAATGAGCAGTTCTTC. It encodes CASSMVGLVNEQFF.

V and J are TRBV7-9 and TRBJ1-1; 9 nucleotides agree with TRBD1. V shed 5 bases, J shed 3 bases, and the junction held 7 bases outside the gene matches. Germline assignment: CDR1 SEHNR and CDR2 FQNEAQ (reference sequence). The CDR3 loop spans 15 amino acids. The CDR3 spells CASSAIQGADTEAFF. The CDR3 DNA follows: TGTGCCAGCAGCGCCATACAGGGGGCGGACACTGAAGCTTTCTTT.

Notes on this clone: Within the sample, other DNA sequences also encode this same CDR3. The chain links TRBV20-1 to TRBJ2-5; 14 bases fit TRBD2. The V segment lost 3 bases and the J segment 2 bases; nucleotides outside the gene matches: 2. This CDR3 is built from 15 residues. From germline, CDR1 is DFQATT and CDR2 SNEGSKA (reference sequence). This chain's CDR3 is CSASGLAGGQETQYF. CDR3 bases: TGCAGTGCTAGTGGACTAGCGGGGGGACAAGAGACCCAGTACTTC.

This chain joins TRBV7-9 and TRBJ1-1, with 8 positions matching TRBD1. Germline-derived CDR1 and CDR2 are SEHNR and FQNEAQ (reference sequence). This CDR3 has 14 amino acids. Trimming at V came to 1 base and at J to 7 bases, leaving 5 bases not matched to a gene. CDR3 DNA: TGTGCCAGCAGCTTAGGACAGGGGCGGGGTGAAGCTTTCTTT. Protein sequence: CASSLGQGRGEAFF.

The V call is TRBV7-9, the J call TRBJ1-5, with D possibly being TRBD1 (5 bases). V was shortened by 6 bases and J by 3 bases, with 15 bases between the two germline ends. CDR3 size: 15 residues. The germline gives CDR1 SEHNR, CDR2 FQNEAQ (reference sequence). The CDR3 nucleotides read TGTGCCAGCAGGTCTGGGGGGGATTACAATCAGCCCCAGCATTTT. Its protein is CASRSGGDYNQPQHF.

As for this clone: Distinct nucleotide sequences in the sample also encode this CDR3. This chain joins TRBV28 and TRBJ2-7, with 7 bases aligning to TRBD2. Germline CDR1 and CDR2: MDHEN and SYDVKM. The CDR3 sequence is 14 residues long. With V trimmed by 2 bases and J by 3 bases, 4 bases remained unmatched. In DNA form, the CDR3 reads TGTGCCAGCAGTTTAGGCGGGAGCCTCTACGAGCAGTACTTC. Translation: CASSLGGSLYEQYF.

At least ten counts were recorded for this clone. Additional DNA sequences in this sample encode the identical CDR3. The chain employs TRBV3-1 (or the pseudogene TRBV3-2) and TRBJ1-1; D is perhaps TRBD1 (5 bases). V gave up 3 bases and J gave up 5 bases, with 7 bases separating them. The CDR3 runs to 12 residues. CDR1 is LGHDT, CDR2 YNNKEL, per germline (reference sequence). The CDR3 bases are TGTGCCAGCAGCCACGGGGGGACTGAAGCTTTCTTT. Translating gives CASSHGGTEAFF.

This chain connects TRBV30 to TRBJ1-6; no firm D call. V was clipped by 2 bases and J by 8 bases, with 10 bases between them. Germline V CDR1 and CDR2: GTSNPN, SVGIG (reference sequence). The CDR3 extends over 13 amino acids. In nucleotides, the CDR3 is TGTGCCTGGAGTCCGGGAAAGTATTCACCCCTCCACTTT. It is translated as CAWSPGKYSPLHF. Complete variable domain (other parts from reference TRBV30 and TRBJ1-6): SQTIHQWPATLVQPVGSPLSLECTVEGTSNPNLYWYRQAAGRGLQLLFYSVGIGQISSEVPQNLSASRPQDRQFILSSKKLLLSDSGFYLCAWSPGKYSPLHFGNGTRLTVT.

For the CDR3, the DNA is TGTGCCAGCCGATACCCCCAGGGTAACTATGGCTACACCTTC. Its translation is CASRYPQGNYGYTF. The rearrangement uses TRBV6-5 and TRBJ1-2, with D possibly TRBD1 on 5 matching bases. Trimming removed 8 bases from V and 1 base from J, with 14 bases in between. The length of the CDR3 is 14 residues. Germline V lookup: CDR1 MNHEY, CDR2 SVGAGI.

The chain links TRBV24-1 to TRBJ1-2, with 9 bases identical to TRBD1. CDR1 and CDR2 from the germline V gene are KGHDR and SFDVKD. J lost 6 bases, V lost 4 bases, and 8 bases had no gene match. There are 15 residues in the CDR3. CDR3 sequence (DNA): TGTGCCACCAGTGACCCCGACAGGGGGGAGGATGGCTACACCTTC. As protein: CATSDPDRGEDGYTF.

The chain has TRBV24-1 and TRBJ2-2; the D gene is possibly TRBD1 (5 bases). Germline V gives CDR1 KGHDR, CDR2 SFDVKD. The V gene lost 5 bases and the J gene lost 7 bases, with 13 bases spanning the gap. This CDR3 has 14 amino acids. CDR3 protein: CATSAQESYGELFF. The CDR3 nucleotides are TGTGCCACCAGTGCACAGGAGAGCTACGGGGAGCTGTTTTTT.

The V and J genes are TRBV7-3 and TRBJ2-1; the D is unclear. This CDR3 contains 13 residues. Germline-derived CDR1 and CDR2 are SGHTA and FQGTGA. Trimming took 3 bases from V and 7 from J, leaving 10 bases between them. The CDR3 DNA reads TGTGCCAGCAGCTTCGGTACCGCTAATGAGCAGTTCTTC. Protein product: CASSFGTANEQFF.

V is TRBV11-3 and J is TRBJ1-1; D remains ambiguous. The CDR3 extends over 13 amino acids. The V end was cut by 3 bases, the J end by 5 bases, with 10 bases between. The germline V gene has CDR1 SGHNT and CDR2 YENEEA. CDR3 in amino acids: CASSFTVGTEAFF. For the CDR3, the DNA is TGTGCCAGCAGCTTTACGGTTGGTACTGAAGCTTTCTTT.

This sequence joins TRBV3-1 (or the pseudogene TRBV3-2) and TRBJ2-1; perhaps TRBD2 as D (7 bases). V shed 4 bases and J shed 8 bases, with 12 bases lying between them. The CDR3 covers 13 residues. Per the germline V gene, CDR1 is LGHDT and CDR2 is YNNKEL (reference sequence). In DNA, the CDR3 is TGTGCCAGCAGCCTAGAGGGGGGGTATGAGCAGTTCTTC. Amino acid sequence: CASSLEGGYEQFF.

This chain joins TRBV5-1 and TRBJ2-3; 9 nucleotides agree with TRBD1. CDR3 size: 15 residues. Germline loops: CDR1 SGHRS, CDR2 YFSETQ. J lost 3 bases, V lost 0 bases, and 2 bases had no gene match. The chain's CDR3 is CASSLGGQGTDTQYF. Written as DNA, the CDR3 is TGCGCCAGCAGCTTGGGCGGACAGGGGACAGATACGCAGTATTTT.

The CDR3 nucleotides read TGTGCCAGCAGGATTACCGACTACCTAAACACCGGGGAGCTGTTTTTT. Residues: CASRITDYLNTGELFF. The rearrangement joins TRBV7-3 to TRBJ2-2; weak D call: TRBD2 (5 bases). V was pared by 6 bases and J by 2 bases, with 16 bases between. Germline V lookup: CDR1 SGHTA, CDR2 FQGTGA. The length of the CDR3 is 16 residues.

The chain is built from TRBV7-3 and TRBJ2-2; D uncertain. The CDR3 runs to 16 residues. Trimming removed 0 bases from V and 1 base from J, with 9 bases in between. The germline V gene encodes CDR1 SGHTA and CDR2 FQGTGA. CDR3 in amino acids: CASSLTSAGNTGELFF. CDR3 bases: TGTGCCAGCAGCTTAACGTCGGCAGGGAACACCGGGGAGCTGTTTTTT. The full variable domain, with the rest looked up from reference TRBV7-3 and TRBJ2-2, is GAGVSQTPSNKVTEKGKYVELRCDPISGHTALYWYRQSLGQGPEFLIYFQGTGAADDSGLPNDRFFAVRPEGSVSTLKIQRTERGDSAVYLCASSLTSAGNTGELFFGEGSRLTVL.